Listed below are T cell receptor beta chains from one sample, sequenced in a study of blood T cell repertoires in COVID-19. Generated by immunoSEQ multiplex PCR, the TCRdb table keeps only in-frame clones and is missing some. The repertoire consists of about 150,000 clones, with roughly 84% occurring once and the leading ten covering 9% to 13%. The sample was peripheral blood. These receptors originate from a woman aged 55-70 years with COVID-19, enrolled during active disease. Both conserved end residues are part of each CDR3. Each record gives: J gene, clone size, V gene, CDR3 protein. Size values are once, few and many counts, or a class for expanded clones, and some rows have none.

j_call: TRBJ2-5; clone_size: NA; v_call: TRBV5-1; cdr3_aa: CASSLGGLALGETQYF
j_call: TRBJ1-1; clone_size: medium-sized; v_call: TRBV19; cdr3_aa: CASSMDTRNTEAFF
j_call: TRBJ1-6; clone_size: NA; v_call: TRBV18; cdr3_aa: CASSPETGQGRSPLHF
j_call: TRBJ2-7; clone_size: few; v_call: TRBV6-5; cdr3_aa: CASSSPSGSSYEQYF
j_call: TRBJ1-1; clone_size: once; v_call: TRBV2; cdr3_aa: CASSRQKTGEAFF
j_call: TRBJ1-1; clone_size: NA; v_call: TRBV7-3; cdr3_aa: CASSITGGDTEAFF
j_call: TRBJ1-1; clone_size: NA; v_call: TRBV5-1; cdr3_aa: CASAKQASNTEAFF
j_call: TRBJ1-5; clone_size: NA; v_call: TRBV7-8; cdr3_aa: CASSPRGGNQPQHF
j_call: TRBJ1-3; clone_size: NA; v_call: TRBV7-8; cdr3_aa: CASSLVLSGNTIYF
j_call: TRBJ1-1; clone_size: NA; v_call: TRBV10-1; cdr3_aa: CASSENDYTEAFF
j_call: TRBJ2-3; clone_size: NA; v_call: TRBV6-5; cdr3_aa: CASSIQGAADTQYF
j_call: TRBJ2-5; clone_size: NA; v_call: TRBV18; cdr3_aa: CASSPTGETQYF
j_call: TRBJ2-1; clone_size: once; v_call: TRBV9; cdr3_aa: CASSVDSGGYNEQFF
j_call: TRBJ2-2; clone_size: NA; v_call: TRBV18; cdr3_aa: CASSPSSGTGGTGELFF
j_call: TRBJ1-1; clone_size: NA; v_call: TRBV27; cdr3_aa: CASSLSAGGSSRAFF
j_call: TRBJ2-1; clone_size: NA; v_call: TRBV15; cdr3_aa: CATLAGAYNEQFF
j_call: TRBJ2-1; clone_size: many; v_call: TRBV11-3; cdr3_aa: CASSSGRGSGNEQFF
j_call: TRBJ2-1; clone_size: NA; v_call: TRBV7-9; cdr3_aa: CASSTGHSSYNEQFF
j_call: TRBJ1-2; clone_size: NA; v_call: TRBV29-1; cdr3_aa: CSVGPDSNYGYTF